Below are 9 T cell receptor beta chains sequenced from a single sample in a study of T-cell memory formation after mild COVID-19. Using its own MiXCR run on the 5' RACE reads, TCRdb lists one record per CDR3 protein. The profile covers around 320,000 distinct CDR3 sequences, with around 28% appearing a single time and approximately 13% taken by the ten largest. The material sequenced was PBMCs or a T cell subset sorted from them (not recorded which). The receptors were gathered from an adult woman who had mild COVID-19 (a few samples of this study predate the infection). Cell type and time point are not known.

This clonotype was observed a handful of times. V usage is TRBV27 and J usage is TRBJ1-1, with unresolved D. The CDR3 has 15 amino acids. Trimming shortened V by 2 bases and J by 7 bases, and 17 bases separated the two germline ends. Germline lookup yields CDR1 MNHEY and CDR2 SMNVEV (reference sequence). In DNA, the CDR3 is TGTGCCAGCAGTTTAGCCCCGAACGTGGATGGTGAAGCTTTCTTT. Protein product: CASSLAPNVDGEAFF.

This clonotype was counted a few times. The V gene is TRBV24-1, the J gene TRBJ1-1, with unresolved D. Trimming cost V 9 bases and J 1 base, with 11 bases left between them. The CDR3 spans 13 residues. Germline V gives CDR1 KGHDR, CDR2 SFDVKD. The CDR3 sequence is CATWAERNTEAFF. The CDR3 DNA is TGTGCCACCTGGGCAGAGAGGAACACTGAAGCTTTCTTT.

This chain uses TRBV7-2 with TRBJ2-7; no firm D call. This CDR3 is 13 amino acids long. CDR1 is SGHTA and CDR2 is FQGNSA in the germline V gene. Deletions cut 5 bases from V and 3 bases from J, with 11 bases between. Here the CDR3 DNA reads TGTGCCAGCAGCCCCGCGGCCGACTACGAGCAGTACTTC. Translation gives CASSPAADYEQYF.

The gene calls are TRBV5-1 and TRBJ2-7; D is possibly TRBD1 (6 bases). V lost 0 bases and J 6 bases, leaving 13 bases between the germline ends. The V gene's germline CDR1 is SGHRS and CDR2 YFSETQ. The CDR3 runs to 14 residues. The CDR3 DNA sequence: TGCGCCAGCAGCTTGGAACAGGGAAACGGCGAGCAGTACTTC. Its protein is CASSLEQGNGEQYF.

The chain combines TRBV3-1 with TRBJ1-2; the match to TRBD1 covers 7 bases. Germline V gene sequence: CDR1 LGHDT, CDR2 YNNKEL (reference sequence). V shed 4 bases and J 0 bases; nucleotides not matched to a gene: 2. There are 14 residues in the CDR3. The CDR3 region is CASSRRGSNYGYTF. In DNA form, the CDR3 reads TGTGCCAGCAGCCGCAGGGGGTCTAACTATGGCTACACCTTC.

The CDR3 DNA follows: TGTGCCAGCAGTTTTCCGGGACAGGGTTACGAGCAGTACTTC. Its translation is CASSFPGQGYEQYF. The chain carries TRBV6-2 or TRBV6-3 and TRBJ2-7, with TRBD1 identical over 9 bases. The length of the CDR3 is 14 residues. V gave up 4 bases and J gave up 4 bases; unmatched junction bases: 5. Germline V gives CDR1 MNHEY, CDR2 SVGEGT.

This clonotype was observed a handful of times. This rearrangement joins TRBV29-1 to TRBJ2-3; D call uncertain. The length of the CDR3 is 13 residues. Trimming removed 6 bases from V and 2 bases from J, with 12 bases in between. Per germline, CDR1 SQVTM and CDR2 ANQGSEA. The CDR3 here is CSVLWESTDTQYF. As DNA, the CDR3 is TGCAGCGTATTGTGGGAATCCACAGATACGCAGTATTTT.

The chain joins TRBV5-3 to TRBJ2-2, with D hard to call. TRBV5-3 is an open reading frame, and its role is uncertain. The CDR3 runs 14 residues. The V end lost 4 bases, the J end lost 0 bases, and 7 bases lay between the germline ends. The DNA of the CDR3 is TGTGCCAGAAGCCGGACGCCGAACACCGGGGAGCTGTTTTTT. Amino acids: CARSRTPNTGELFF.

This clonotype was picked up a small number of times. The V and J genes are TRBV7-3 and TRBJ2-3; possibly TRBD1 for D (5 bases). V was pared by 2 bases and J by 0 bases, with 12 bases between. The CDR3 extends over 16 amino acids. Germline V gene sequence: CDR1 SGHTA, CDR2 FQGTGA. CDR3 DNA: TGTGCCAGCAGCTTACGTGGAACAGGCAGCACAGATACGCAGTATTTT. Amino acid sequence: CASSLRGTGSTDTQYF.